These 26 T cell receptor beta chains came from one sample sequenced in a study of beta chain features in type 1 diabetes (dated by TCRdb to the late 2010s). The method behind the library was the immunoSEQ multiplex PCR assay. All of the isolated RNA was reverse transcribed with the High Capacity cDNA Reverse Transcription Kit, so expressed TCRB transcripts were sequenced. TCRdb provides this immuneACCESS table in a form limited to in-frame rearrangements. Some clones are lacking; in checked studies, under half of them reflect an unresolved V gene, and why the rest are absent is not known. Recorded for this sample are under 400,000 clones; about 20% of them occurred a single time. The ten largest clones take up approximately 0.046% of the sample. Sequencing was done on a sample of naive CD4+ T cells from blood. The sample's cell subset or site label is to be understood as: true naive CD4+ T cells. These receptors originate from a woman aged 18 to 35 in good health.

This clone was counted between two and nine times. The CDR3 loop is CASSEGDSPLHF. In nucleotides, the CDR3 is TGTGCCAGCAGCGAGGGAGATTCACCCCTCCACTTT. V gene TRBV9 combines with J gene TRBJ1-6; D is uncertain. Trimming took off 3 bases at V and 8 bases at J, with 6 bases between the two ends. CDR1 and CDR2 from the germline V gene are SGDLS and YYNGEE. The length of the CDR3 is 12 residues.

This clone was counted only a few times. The chain has TRBV18 and TRBJ1-1, with TRBD1 matching 7 bases. The CDR3 length is 16 residues. V was clipped by 2 bases and J by 11 bases; unmatched bases: 17. Germline V CDR1 and CDR2: KGHSH, LQKENI. The CDR3 spells CASSPSGGALLKRAFF. The CDR3 bases are TGTGCCAGCTCACCATCAGGGGGTGCCTTACTGAAAAGGGCTTTCTTT.

The chain is built from TRBV4-2 and TRBJ1-1; D is possibly TRBD1 (6 bases). V was pared by 6 bases and J by 0 bases, with 17 bases between. CDR1 is LGHNA, CDR2 YNFKEQ, per germline. The CDR3 has 16 amino acids. CDR3 sequence: CASSHLMGDMNTEAFF. The CDR3 DNA reads as TGTGCCAGCAGTCACTTAATGGGGGACATGAACACTGAAGCTTTCTTT.

The rearrangement joins TRBV9 to TRBJ2-1, with 10 bases lining up with TRBD2. J was trimmed by 10 bases and V by 0 bases; bases with no gene match: 10. The CDR3 has 16 residues. The germline CDR1 and CDR2 sequences are SGDLS and YYNGEE. This CDR3 reads CASSVANPAGGGEQFF. The DNA of the CDR3 is TGTGCCAGCAGCGTAGCTAATCCAGCGGGAGGGGGAGAGCAGTTCTTC. Looking up the rest from reference TRBV9 and TRBJ2-1 gives the full variable domain: DSGVTQTPKHLITATGQRVTLRCSPRSGDLSVYWYQQSLDQGLQFLIQYYNGEERAKGNILERFSAQQFPDLHSELNLSSLELGDSALYFCASSVANPAGGGEQFFGPGTRLTVL.

V usage is TRBV30 and J usage is TRBJ2-7; perhaps TRBD1 as D (5 bases). In germline, CDR1 is GTSNPN, CDR2 SVGIG (reference sequence). This CDR3 comprises 15 residues. The V gene lost 2 bases and the J gene lost 0 bases, with 14 bases spanning the gap. CDR3 amino acids: CAWSSGLPSSYEQYF. DNA for the CDR3: TGTGCCTGGAGTTCAGGGCTACCTAGCTCCTACGAGCAGTACTTC.

Only one count was recorded for this clone. V and J are TRBV6-5 and TRBJ1-1, with unresolved D. The CDR3 is 12 residues long. Trimming pared 6 bases from V and 3 bases from J, leaving 8 bases between. Germline V gene lookup returns CDR1 MNHEY and CDR2 SVGAGI. In nucleotides, the CDR3 is TGTGCCAGCAGGGGCGAGTACACTGAAGCTTTCTTT. Translation: CASRGEYTEAFF.

This clone was found a few times. V and J are TRBV5-1 and TRBJ2-2, with 7 bases lining up with TRBD1. This CDR3 spans 15 amino acids. J was trimmed by 1 base and V by 4 bases; bases with no gene match: 4. Per germline, CDR1 SGHRS and CDR2 YFSETQ. The CDR3 spells CASSIAGGNTGELFF. The DNA for the CDR3 is TGCGCCAGCAGCATCGCAGGGGGGAACACCGGGGAGCTGTTTTTT.

This rearrangement joins TRBV18 to TRBJ2-7, with 7 bases matching TRBD2. The V gene's germline CDR1 is KGHSH and CDR2 LQKENI. CDR3 length equals 15 residues. Trimming at V came to 6 bases and at J to 1 base, leaving 9 bases not matched to a gene. CDR3 nucleotide sequence: TGTGCCAGCTCGTCGGGAGGCACCAGTTCCTACGAGCAGTACTTC. It yields the protein CASSSGGTSSYEQYF.

This clone was seen a few times. V is TRBV11-2 and J is TRBJ2-5; D is uncertain. V was cut by 2 bases and J by 4 bases, with 11 bases left in between. This CDR3 spans 14 amino acids. The germline V gene encodes CDR1 SGHAT and CDR2 FQNNGV. The CDR3 DNA is TGTGCCAGCAGCTTAAGTTGGCTTTCAGAGACCCAGTACTTC. This codes for CASSLSWLSETQYF.

This clone appeared once. The rearrangement uses TRBV4-1 and TRBJ2-4, with TRBD2 matching 15 bases. The CDR3 has 17 residues. With 3 bases clipped from V and 7 bases from J, the junction kept 7 bases outside the gene matches. Looked up from germline, CDR1 is MGHRA and CDR2 is YSYEKL. The CDR3 is CASSQPGLAGGSNIQYF. The CDR3 DNA reads TGCGCCAGCAGCCAGCCGGGACTAGCGGGGGGTAGTAACATTCAGTACTTC.

Details on this clone: Different DNA sequences within this sample yield the same CDR3. The chain links TRBV9 to TRBJ2-3; 12 positions match TRBD2. The CDR3 covers 17 residues. In germline, CDR1 is SGDLS, CDR2 YYNGEE. After removal of 4 bases from V and 0 bases from J, the junction contained 6 bases not matched to a gene. The DNA of the CDR3 is TGTGCCAGCAGCCCTCGACTAGCGGGGGCCAGCACAGATACGCAGTATTTT. Protein: CASSPRLAGASTDTQYF.

The rearrangement uses TRBV27 and TRBJ1-5; TRBD1 might be the D (5 bases). CDR3 length equals 16 residues. Per germline, CDR1 MNHEY and CDR2 SMNVEV (reference sequence). Trimming took off 4 bases at V and 0 bases at J, with 13 bases between the two ends. Here the CDR3 reads CASSSPRQGSNQPQHF. The CDR3 DNA follows: TGTGCCAGCAGTTCCCCCCGGCAGGGTAGCAATCAGCCCCAGCATTTT.

The rearrangement links TRBV5-1 to TRBJ2-7; D unclear. The germline gives CDR1 SGHRS, CDR2 YFSETQ. Trimming shortened V by 2 bases and J by 2 bases, and 14 bases separated the two germline ends. This CDR3 has 15 amino acids. The CDR3 protein is CASSLSHAVTYEQYF. The DNA for the CDR3 is TGCGCCAGCAGCTTATCTCATGCAGTTACCTACGAGCAGTACTTC.

This clone was counted a few times. This CDR3 is CSVELGLGYEQYF. DNA of the CDR3: TGCAGCGTTGAGTTGGGACTTGGGTACGAGCAGTACTTC. The chain combines TRBV29-1 with TRBJ2-7; tentative D call: TRBD2 (6 bases). With 3 bases removed from V and 4 bases from J, the gap between germline ends came to 13 bases. Germline loops: CDR1 SQVTM, CDR2 ANQGSEA. The CDR3 runs 13 residues.

The chain is built from TRBV27 and TRBJ2-5; TRBD1 matches at 7 bases. Germline V lookup: CDR1 MNHEY, CDR2 SMNVEV (reference sequence). The junction had 8 bases not matched to a gene; V was cut back by 5 bases and J by 5 bases. This CDR3 spans 14 amino acids. CDR3 residues: CASSTTGPAETQYF. For the CDR3, the DNA is TGTGCCAGCAGTACGACAGGGCCCGCGGAGACCCAGTACTTC.

The table lists this clone with a few counts. The V and J genes are TRBV9 and TRBJ2-3; D possibly corresponds to TRBD1 (6 bases). Trimming pared 4 bases from V and 2 bases from J, leaving 17 bases between. Germline V gives CDR1 SGDLS, CDR2 YYNGEE. This CDR3 is 16 amino acids long. The DNA for the CDR3 is TGTGCCAGCAGCCCCTCCCGGACAGCCTACACAGATACGCAGTATTTT. This codes for CASSPSRTAYTDTQYF.

V gene TRBV5-1 combines with J gene TRBJ1-1; 7 bases match TRBD1. Germline lookup yields CDR1 SGHRS and CDR2 YFSETQ. V lost 0 bases, J lost 6 bases, and 2 bases stayed unmatched. The CDR3 runs 13 residues. CDR3 in DNA: TGCGCCAGCAGCTTGGGGGGGACAGCTGAAGCTTTCTTT. Its translation: CASSLGGTAEAFF.

The chain recombines TRBV6-1 with TRBJ2-5; TRBD2 matches at 9 bases. V lost 5 bases, J lost 2 bases, and 6 bases stayed unmatched. Germline V gene data show CDR1 as MNHNS and CDR2 as SASEGT. The length of the CDR3 is 15 residues. CDR3 sequence reads: CASSLAGAGQETQYF. CDR3 sequence (DNA): TGTGCCAGCAGTTTAGCGGGAGCGGGACAAGAGACCCAGTACTTC.

This chain uses TRBV7-2 with TRBJ2-3, with 8 nucleotides matching TRBD2. The CDR3 has 15 residues. The trim removed 7 bases at V and 3 bases at J, leaving 9 bases unmatched. Germline V gene lookup returns CDR1 SGHTA and CDR2 FQGNSA. The CDR3 reads CASIPGGWETDTQYF. The CDR3 bases are TGTGCCAGCATCCCGGGGGGGTGGGAGACAGATACGCAGTATTTT.

The chain is built from TRBV6-5 and TRBJ2-5; TRBD1 agrees at 8 bases. V trimming: 4 bases; J trimming: 5 bases; junction bases outside the gene matches: 9. This CDR3 has 15 amino acids. Germline values: CDR1 MNHEY, CDR2 SVGAGI. The CDR3 region has the DNA TGTGCCAGCAGTTTAAGGACAGGGAGTGAGGAGACCCAGTACTTC. Its translation is CASSLRTGSEETQYF.

The genes are TRBV18 and TRBJ2-7; TRBD1 aligns across 11 bases. V shed 3 bases and J 5 bases; nucleotides not matched to a gene: 6. CDR3 length: 15 amino acids. Germline values: CDR1 KGHSH, CDR2 LQKENI. CDR3 coding DNA: TGTGCCAGCTCACCCCCCGGACAGGGGGCCCACGAGCAGTACTTC. Its protein is CASSPPGQGAHEQYF.

This clone was detected a few times. The chain couples TRBV7-8 to TRBJ2-2; 8 bases line up with TRBD2. The CDR3 has 16 residues. CDR1 is SGHVS and CDR2 is FQNEAQ in the germline V gene. The V segment lost 1 base and the J segment 1 base; nucleotides outside the gene matches: 2. CDR3 sequence reads: CASSLGTSGNTGELFF. CDR3 coding DNA: TGTGCCAGCAGCTTAGGTACTAGCGGGAACACCGGGGAGCTGTTTTTT.

The chain is built from TRBV4-3 and TRBJ2-1; a weak D match, TRBD2 (6 bases). The CDR3 covers 15 residues. V was shortened by 3 bases and J by 3 bases, with 12 bases between the two germline ends. The germline V gene encodes CDR1 LGHNA and CDR2 YSLEER. The CDR3 coding sequence is TGCGCCAGCAGCCAGAAATTGGACTACTACAATGAGCAGTTCTTC. Residues: CASSQKLDYYNEQFF.

The chain joins TRBV6-5 to TRBJ1-1, with 7 nucleotides matching TRBD1. V lost 0 bases, J lost 3 bases, and 4 bases stayed unmatched. The CDR3 is 15 amino acids. Germline V CDR1 and CDR2: MNHEY, SVGAGI. Here the CDR3 reads CASSYSGQLDTEAFF. Here the CDR3 DNA reads TGTGCCAGCAGTTACTCGGGACAGTTGGACACTGAAGCTTTCTTT.

Only a few counts were recorded for this clone. The chain employs TRBV19 and TRBJ1-5, with TRBD1 as a possible D gene (6 bases). The CDR3 has 16 residues. V gave up 6 bases and J gave up 1 base, with 16 bases separating them. Germline CDR1 is LNHDA and CDR2 is SQIVND (reference sequence). Here the CDR3 DNA reads TGTGCCAGTAGATTACAGGGTGAGGGCAGCAATCAGCCCCAGCATTTT. Translating it yields CASRLQGEGSNQPQHF. The variable domain in full, completed from reference TRBV19 and TRBJ1-5, reads DGGITQSPKYLFRKEGQNVTLSCEQNLNHDAMYWYRQDPGQGLRLIYYSQIVNDFQKGDIAEGYSVSREKKESFPLTVTSAQKNPTAFYLCASRLQGEGSNQPQHFGDGTRLSIL.

This clone turned up a few times. The genes are TRBV29-1 and TRBJ2-1; the match to TRBD2 covers 7 bases. CDR1 is SQVTM and CDR2 is ANQGSEA in the germline V gene. The CDR3 consists of 15 residues. Losses at the gene ends were 7 bases for V and 7 bases for J; bases not matched to a gene: 16. The CDR3 region is CSGGLGGSIVNEQFF. The CDR3, as DNA: TGCAGCGGGGGGTTGGGCGGGAGCATCGTAAATGAGCAGTTCTTC.